This T cell receptor beta chain derives from a study of CD8+CD57+ T cells in acquired aplastic anemia. Genomic DNA served as template for TCR beta VDJ and CDR3 profiling. TCRdb re-called the reads with MiXCR, one entry per CDR3 protein. The sample records 260,000 or so distinct CDR3 sequences, roughly 80% being singletons. The V gene's germline CDR1 is SGHRS and CDR2 YFSETQ. Deletions cut 4 bases from V and 8 bases from J, with 17 bases between. This CDR3 has 14 residues. Only patients with CD8+CD57+ cell expansion on flow cytometry were chosen for sequencing. There are a few counts of this clonotype. Sequenced: sorted CD4+, CD8+, or CD8+CD57+ T cells (not recorded which) from PBMCs. The TCR comes from a human donor with aplastic anemia. J is TRBJ2-3 and V is TRBV5-1; D is undetermined. The CDR3 region has the DNA TGCGCCAGCAGCGATTACAGCATCCACACTACGCAGTATTTT. Its protein product is CASSDYSIHTTQYF. Full variable domain (outside the CDR3, taken from reference TRBV5-1 and TRBJ2-3): KAGVTQTPRYLIKTRGQQVTLSCSPISGHRSVSWYQQTPGQGLQFLFEYFSETQRNKGNFPGRFSGRQFSNSRSEMNVSTLELGDSALYLCASSDYSIHTTQYFGPGTRLTVL.